Listed below are T cell receptor beta chains from one sample, sequenced in a study of blood T cell repertoires in COVID-19. Assay: immunoSEQ multiplex PCR; the TCRdb copy retains only in-frame clones and omits some. The table includes roughly 120,000 clones, less than 80% detected once. The sample comprised peripheral blood. These receptors were collected from a man aged 50 to 60 with acute or convalescent COVID-19. CDR3s include the opening cysteine and the closing phenylalanine or tryptophan. D genes are given only for firm matches. Expanded clones are given a class, and other clones once, few, many or no size at all.

size	D	J	V	DNA	CDR3
NA	NA	TRBJ2-7	TRBV21-1	TGTGCCAGCAGCAAAGACGGGACAGGGGTTAGCGAGCAGTACTTC	CASSKDGTGVSEQYF
NA	NA	TRBJ1-1	TRBV5-8	TGTGCCAGCAGCTTGCAATTGAACACTGAAGCTTTCTTT	CASSLQLNTEAFF
NA	TRBD1	TRBJ1-6	TRBV2	TGTGCCAGCACCCAACCCAAGAGCGGACAGGACACTTCACCCCTCCACTTT	CASTQPKSGQDTSPLHF
NA	TRBD1	TRBJ1-5	TRBV19	TGTGCCAGTAGTATCTTGGGGACAGGGGCCTTCGGGGTACTAAATCAGCCCCAGCATTTT	CASSILGTGAFGVLNQPQHF
NA	TRBD2	TRBJ2-1	TRBV4-1	TGCGCCAGCAGCACCCGGACTAGCGGGAGGTACAATGAGCAGTTCTTC	CASSTRTSGRYNEQFF
NA	TRBD1	TRBJ2-2	TRBV5-1	TGCGCCAGCAGCCGGACAGGCGGAGACACCGGGGAGCTGTTTTTT	CASSRTGGDTGELFF
few	TRBD1	TRBJ2-7	TRBV7-2	TGTCGTACAGGGGATTTCTACGAGCAGTACTTC	CRTGDFYEQYF
NA	NA	TRBJ1-2	TRBV5-1	TGCGCCAGCAGCTTTAGGGGGTCGGCTAACTATGGCTACACCTTC	CASSFRGSANYGYTF
NA	TRBD1	TRBJ1-1	TRBV28	TGTGCCAGCAGCTTATCTGGACAGGTTGAAGCTTTCTTT	CASSLSGQVEAFF
NA	NA	TRBJ1-1	TRBV19	TGTGCCAGTAGTATCATCGCGGGCCCTACTTTCTTT	CASSIIAGPTFF
NA	TRBD2	TRBJ2-7	TRBV3-1/TRBV3-2	TGTGCCAGCAGCCCGTCGGTGTCCAGCGGGAGGGTTCATGAGCAGTACTTC	CASSPSVSSGRVHEQYF
NA	TRBD1	TRBJ1-2	TRBV5-6	TGTGCCAGCAGCTTGGGCCGGCAGGGGGCTGGCTACACCTTC	CASSLGRQGAGYTF
NA	NA	TRBJ2-7	TRBV3-1/TRBV3-2	TGTGCCAGCAGCCAAGCGGGGAGCTCCTACGAGCAGTACTTC	CASSQAGSSYEQYF
NA	TRBD2	TRBJ2-3	TRBV5-5	TGTGCCAGCAGCTTGGTGGGTAGCGGGGCAGATACGCAGTATTTT	CASSLVGSGADTQYF
NA	TRBD1	TRBJ2-3	TRBV6-4	TGTGCCAGCAGTGACAAAGGGACAGGGAGAACAGATACGCAGTATTTT	CASSDKGTGRTDTQYF
NA	NA	TRBJ1-6	TRBV7-9	TGTGCCAGCAGCCGTGTTCGGGGGGGCAATTCACCCCTCCACTTT	CASSRVRGGNSPLHF
once	TRBD1	TRBJ1-1	TRBV6-5	TGTGCCAGCAGTTACCGGACGGGACAGCCTATCACTGAAGCTTTCTTT	CASSYRTGQPITEAFF
NA	TRBD1	TRBJ1-5	TRBV19	TGTGCCAAGGCGGACAGGGCCGTGGATCAGCCCCAGCATTTT	CAKADRAVDQPQHF
NA	TRBD1	TRBJ2-7	TRBV3-1/TRBV3-2	TGTGCCAGCAGCCAAGCAGACAGGGGGGCCTCGCACTTC	CASSQADRGASHF
once	NA	TRBJ1-2	TRBV7-9	TGTGCCAGCAGCTTAACAGGGCCGTTGTATGGCTACACCTTC	CASSLTGPLYGYTF
NA	NA	TRBJ2-2	TRBV12-3/TRBV12-4	TGTGCCAGCAGTTTGGGAGGAAAGCGGAGGCTGTTTTTT	CASSLGGKRRLFF
NA	NA	TRBJ1-5	TRBV5-6	TGTGCCAGCAGCCGGGAGGGGGGGTATCAGCCCCAGCATTTT	CASSREGGYQPQHF
NA	NA	TRBJ1-1	TRBV6-5	TGTGCCAGCAGCACAGGAGCCCCCAGCACTCCTGAAGCTTTCTTT	CASSTGAPSTPEAFF
NA	TRBD1	TRBJ2-7	TRBV15	TGTGCCACCAGCAGGACAGGGGCCGACTCCTACGAGCAGTACTTC	CATSRTGADSYEQYF
NA	NA	TRBJ2-6	TRBV28	TGTGCCAGCAGTTCTAGAGCTGGGGCCAACGTCCTGACTTTC	CASSSRAGANVLTF
NA	NA	TRBJ2-7	TRBV25-1	TGTGCCAGCAGTGAATTCAGGGATGAGCAGTACTTC	CASSEFRDEQYF
NA	TRBD2	TRBJ2-5	TRBV6-1	TGTGCCAGCAGTGGGGCGGGAGCGGGAGAGGGCCAAGAGACCCAGTACTTC	CASSGAGAGEGQETQYF
NA	TRBD1	TRBJ1-1	TRBV7-6	TGTGCCAGCAGCCCACAGGGGGCAGGGAGCACTGAAGCTTTCTTT	CASSPQGAGSTEAFF
NA	NA	TRBJ2-5	TRBV5-6	TGTGCCAGCAGCTTGGGAGGGCCGGAGACCCAGTACTTC	CASSLGGPETQYF
NA	NA	TRBJ1-4	TRBV5-5	TGTGCCAGCAGTAAGACAGCCTGGACAACTAATGAAAAACTGTTTTTT	CASSKTAWTTNEKLFF
NA	TRBD1	TRBJ1-1	TRBV9	TGTGCCAGCAGCCCTTACAGGGGGCTTAACACTGAAGCTTTCTTT	CASSPYRGLNTEAFF
few	NA	TRBJ1-1	TRBV11-2	TGTGCCAGCAGCCTCAGTAACACTGAAGCTTTCTTT	CASSLSNTEAFF
NA	TRBD1	TRBJ1-2	TRBV14	TGTGCCAGCAGCCAAGATTGGACAGGGACGGATGGCTACACCTTC	CASSQDWTGTDGYTF
NA	NA	TRBJ1-6	TRBV6-1	TGTGCCAGCAGTGAAGCTATGACTCATTCACCCCTCCACTTT	CASSEAMTHSPLHF
NA	NA	TRBJ1-2	TRBV28	TGTGCCAGCAGCGACCCTACAGCTAACTATGGCTACACCTTC	CASSDPTANYGYTF
NA	TRBD1	TRBJ2-5	TRBV14	TGTGCCAGCAGCCAACTGACAGGGGGCTGGGGAGAGACCCAGTACTTC	CASSQLTGGWGETQYF
NA	TRBD1	TRBJ1-4	TRBV6-5	TGTGCCAGCAGACCGACAGGGGAGATGAATGAAAAACTGTTTTTT	CASRPTGEMNEKLFF
NA	NA	TRBJ2-7	TRBV7-9	TGTGCCAGCAGCGTGGCAGGGGCCTACGAGCAGTACTTC	CASSVAGAYEQYF
NA	TRBD1	TRBJ2-7	TRBV5-1	TGCGCCAGCAGCTCAACAGGGGGCAACGAGCAGTACTTC	CASSSTGGNEQYF
NA	NA	TRBJ2-2	TRBV27	TGTGCCAGCAGTTTAATGGGGCCCGACACCGGGGAGCTGTTTTTT	CASSLMGPDTGELFF
NA	TRBD1	TRBJ1-1	TRBV18	TGTGCCAGCTCACCCGGACAGGGGAAGAACACTGAAGCTTTCTTT	CASSPGQGKNTEAFF
NA	NA	TRBJ2-5	TRBV19	TGTGCCAGTAGTATAGATCCGGCAGGGAGGGGGGAGACCCAGTACTTC	CASSIDPAGRGETQYF
NA	NA	TRBJ1-5	TRBV6-1	TGTGCCAGCAGTGAAGGAGGCAGCAATCAGCCCCAGCATTTT	CASSEGGSNQPQHF
NA	NA	TRBJ1-2	TRBV9	TGTGCCAGCAGCCAAGATCCGGGAACAAGCTATGGCTACACCTTC	CASSQDPGTSYGYTF
NA	TRBD1	TRBJ1-2	TRBV18	TGTGCCAGCTCACCCCAGGACAGGGGGGAGGATGGCTACACCTTC	CASSPQDRGEDGYTF
NA	NA	TRBJ2-2	TRBV5-6	TGTGCCAGCAGCTTCGGGTACGGGGAGCTGTTTTTT	CASSFGYGELFF
NA	TRBD2	TRBJ2-7	TRBV4-1	TGCGCCAGCAGCCAAGGGGAGGGGTCTGAAGCCTACGAGCAGTACTTC	CASSQGEGSEAYEQYF
NA	NA	TRBJ2-2	TRBV21-1	TGTGCCAGCAGCTTCACAGGGGGATACACCGGGGAGCTGTTTTTT	CASSFTGGYTGELFF